This T cell receptor beta chain was profiled in a study of response to subunit inactivated influenza vaccine. Findings of the study overall: Authors suggested that a seasonal influenza vaccination recruits few new T cells each time.

MiXCR, run by TCRdb on the RT-PCR reads, gives a single entry per CDR3 protein. The repertoire holds 500,000 or so distinct CDR3 sequences, with 11% as singletons. CDR3 length: 13 residues. The germline gives CDR1 SGHTA, CDR2 FQGNSA. The V gene lost 5 bases and the J gene lost 5 bases, with 9 bases spanning the gap. In the case of this clonotype: Its antigen is unknown.

V usage is TRBV7-2 and J usage is TRBJ2-2, with D tentatively TRBD2 (6 bases). The sample here was PBMCs from blood, taken 35 to 45 days after vaccination. This TCR came from a man aged 45-60 years who received an inactivated influenza vaccine. CDR3 nucleotides: TGTGCCAGCAGCCGACTAGGGACCGGGGAGCTGTTTTTT. It yields the protein CASSRLGTGELFF.